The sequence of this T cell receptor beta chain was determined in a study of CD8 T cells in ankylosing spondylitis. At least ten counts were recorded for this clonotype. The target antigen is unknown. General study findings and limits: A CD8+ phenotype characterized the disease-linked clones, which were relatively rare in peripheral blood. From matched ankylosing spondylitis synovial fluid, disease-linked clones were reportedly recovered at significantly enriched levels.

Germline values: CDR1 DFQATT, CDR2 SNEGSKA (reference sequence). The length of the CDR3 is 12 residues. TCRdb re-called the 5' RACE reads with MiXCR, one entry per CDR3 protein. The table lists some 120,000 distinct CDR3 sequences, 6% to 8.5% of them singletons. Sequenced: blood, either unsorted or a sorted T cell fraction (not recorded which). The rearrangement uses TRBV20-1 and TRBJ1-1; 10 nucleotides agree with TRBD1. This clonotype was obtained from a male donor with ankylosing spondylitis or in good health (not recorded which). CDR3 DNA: TGCAGGGGGGACAGGGGAGATACTGAAGCTTTCTTT. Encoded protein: CRGDRGDTEAFF.